Listed below are T cell receptor beta chains from one sample, sequenced in a study of T cells expressing NK-cell markers. TCRdb reprocessed the 5' RACE reads, with one entry per CDR3 protein and no DNA. Recorded for this sample: roughly 180,000 distinct CDR3 sequences. Sequencing input: blood T cells: a sorted CD56 or NKG2C T cell subset, CD4+ or CD8+ T cells, or bulk PBMC T cells (not recorded which). All receptors come from a man aged 18 to 69 in good health. Each CDR3 is given with its conserved first and last residue. Where a row states a size, it is once, few, many or the class of an expanded clone; other rows omit it.

J gene | CDR3 length | V gene | clone size | CDR3 protein
TRBJ2-3 | 16 | TRBV28 | - | CASRGLDRDIADTQYF
TRBJ2-7 | 15 | TRBV11-1 | - | CASSYGGQGPYEQYF
TRBJ1-5 | 14 | TRBV10-3 | - | CAISPGQGNQPQHF
TRBJ2-7 | 18 | TRBV5-1 | - | CASSPPSSGRVVSYEQYF
TRBJ2-1 | 13 | TRBV13 | - | CASSNGQGNEQFF
TRBJ1-3 | 14 | TRBV7-9 | - | CASSVQVAGNTIYF
TRBJ1-5 | 14 | TRBV3-1 | - | CASSHGGANQPQHF
TRBJ2-7 | 14 | TRBV11-2 | - | CASSTSGGDYEQYF
TRBJ2-3 | 14 | TRBV12-3/TRBV12-4 | - | CASSWTSGPDTQYF
TRBJ1-2 | 15 | TRBV14 | - | CASSQEQGANYGYTF
TRBJ1-1 | 14 | TRBV4-2 | - | CASSQGGGNTEAFF
TRBJ1-3 | 13 | TRBV28 | - | CASSAPSRNTIYF
TRBJ2-7 | 14 | TRBV5-6 | - | CASSWWGTSYEQYF
TRBJ2-7 | 15 | TRBV30 | - | CAWTGLHLTPYEQYF
TRBJ2-1 | 12 | TRBV28 | - | CASSWVRHEQFF
TRBJ1-2 | 16 | TRBV6-1 | - | CASSATRTGANYGYTF
TRBJ2-1 | 17 | TRBV4-1 | - | CASSQVPGHGVNNEQFF
TRBJ2-7 | 15 | TRBV5-1 | - | CASSLGASTTYEQYF
TRBJ2-3 | 17 | TRBV5-1 | - | CASSPGLAGEKADTQYF
TRBJ2-7 | 15 | TRBV28 | - | CASSLVSTGWVEQYF
TRBJ2-3 | 16 | TRBV12-3/TRBV12-4 | - | CASSIPGGADTDTQYF
TRBJ2-7 | 13 | TRBV11-2 | - | CASSSTGYREQYF
TRBJ2-7 | 15 | TRBV6-1 | - | CASSLNYGTGYEQYF
TRBJ2-2 | 16 | TRBV5-1 | - | CASSLLQGGGTGELFF
TRBJ1-1 | 15 | TRBV7-9 | - | CASSPSGGPETEAFF
TRBJ1-1 | 11 | TRBV7-8 | - | CASSLGQKAFF
TRBJ2-7 | 17 | TRBV5-1 | - | CASSLSSFRTTSNEQYF
TRBJ2-7 | 14 | TRBV2 | - | CASSEAGTGDEQYF
TRBJ2-7 | 12 | TRBV20-1 | - | CSARPVPYEQYF
TRBJ2-5 | 13 | TRBV15 | - | CATSRVLQETQYF
TRBJ2-1 | 15 | TRBV24-1 | medium-sized | CATGTSTHGYNEQFF
TRBJ2-3 | 13 | TRBV27 | - | CASSSAPTDTQYF
TRBJ1-1 | 14 | TRBV29-1 | - | CSVEVGRGWTEAFF
TRBJ2-1 | 14 | TRBV5-6 | - | CASSRDSNYNEQFF